This TCR beta chain derives from a study of T cell changes during pregnancy in multiple sclerosis. The CDR3 runs 14 residues. Trimming pared 5 bases from V and 3 bases from J, leaving 10 bases between. CDR1 is LGHNA, CDR2 YNFKEQ, per germline. Profiled with immunoSEQ multiplex PCR; TCRdb holds only in-frame clones, not every one. The sample lists fewer than 140,000 clones, roughly 92% occurring once. The source is a female donor with multiple sclerosis, enrolled in a pregnancy study. The chain uses TRBV4-2 and TRBJ2-2; a possible D gene is TRBD1 (5 bases). This specimen was peripheral blood, taken after pregnancy. The CDR3: CASSWQGDTGELFF. In DNA, the CDR3 is TGTGCCAGCAGCTGGCAGGGCGACACCGGGGAGCTGTTTTTT.